One and the same sample provided the 9 T cell receptor beta chains below, sequenced in a study of T cell responses to AZD1222 COVID-19 vaccine. Here immunoSEQ multiplex PCR was the method, and the copy in TCRdb shows in-frame clones only, minus some. This table has about 150,000 clones, 90% to 95% appearing once. The sample here was peripheral blood, taken on day 0 of AZD1222 vaccination. The receptors come from an adult in good health.

The rearrangement uses TRBV4-1 and TRBJ2-2; 7 positions agree with TRBD1. CDR3 length equals 17 residues. V lost 3 bases to trimming and J lost 5 bases; unmatched junction nucleotides: 12. Per germline, CDR1 MGHRA and CDR2 YSYEKL. The DNA of the CDR3 is TGCGCCAGCAGCCAGGATTACAGGGGCGAGGGGACCGGGGAGCTGTTTTTT. Its protein product is CASSQDYRGEGTGELFF.

This rearrangement joins TRBV4-3 to TRBJ2-6; D is perhaps TRBD2 (6 bases). CDR1 LGHNA and CDR2 YSLEER come from the germline V gene. There are 18 residues in the CDR3. The V and J ends lost 0 bases and 4 bases respectively, with 16 bases between them. The chain's CDR3 is CASSQEGGRAKGANVLTF. The CDR3 nucleotides are TGCGCCAGCAGCCAAGAGGGGGGTAGGGCGAAGGGGGCCAACGTCCTGACTTTC.

The chain links TRBV3-1 (or the pseudogene TRBV3-2) to TRBJ1-1; 9 bases align to TRBD1. The V gene end was trimmed by 4 bases and the J gene end by 5 bases; junction bases not matched to a gene: 14. The CDR3 sequence is 17 residues long. CDR1 and CDR2 (germline): LGHDT, YNNKEL (reference sequence). The DNA of the CDR3 is TGTGCCAGCAGCCCCGTCCCGGGACAGGGCTGGGGGACTGAAGCTTTCTTT. Residues: CASSPVPGQGWGTEAFF.

This chain joins TRBV24-1 and TRBJ1-3; D is perhaps TRBD1 (5 bases). The germline V and J ends were trimmed by 4 bases and 0 bases, with 9 bases remaining between them. The CDR3 contains 15 residues. Germline CDR1 KGHDR, CDR2 SFDVKD. In DNA, the CDR3 is TGTGCCACCAGTGAGGGGACGAACTCTGGAAACACCATATATTTT. It yields the protein CATSEGTNSGNTIYF.

The chain carries TRBV10-3 and TRBJ2-7; 11 bases agree with TRBD1. V lost 10 bases and J lost 5; bases outside the gene matches: 13. The V gene's germline CDR1 is ENHRY and CDR2 SYGVKD. CDR3 size: 15 residues. The CDR3 nucleotides read TGTGCCAAAGCAATTGGGGGACAGGGGGGAAACGAGCAGTACGTC. Translation: CAKAIGGQGGNEQYV.

The genes are TRBV27 and TRBJ2-3; 9 positions agree with TRBD2. J was trimmed by 3 bases and V by 5 bases; bases with no gene match: 9. The CDR3 sequence is 16 residues long. Germline V CDR1 and CDR2: MNHEY, SMNVEV (reference sequence). The CDR3 DNA reads as TGTGCCAGCAGTGCGACGGGACTAGCAGGGACAGATACGCAGTATTTT. The encoded protein is CASSATGLAGTDTQYF.

The rearrangement joins TRBV27 to TRBJ2-1, with 10 bases matching TRBD2. There are 15 residues in the CDR3. The V and J ends lost 5 bases and 3 bases, in that order; junction bases with no gene match: 4. The germline V gene has CDR1 MNHEY and CDR2 SMNVEV (reference sequence). The CDR3 region is CASSQREGGYNEQFF. CDR3 in DNA: TGTGCCAGCAGTCAGCGGGAGGGCGGCTACAATGAGCAGTTCTTC.

This rearrangement joins TRBV5-1 to TRBJ2-2; D is perhaps TRBD1 or TRBD2 (5 bases each). CDR1 and CDR2 from the germline V gene are SGHRS and YFSETQ. The CDR3 has 16 amino acids. The germline V and J ends were trimmed by 4 bases and 1 base, with 14 bases remaining between them. DNA for the CDR3: TGCGCCAGCAGCCCGGCGGGTCAGGGGAACACCGGGGAGCTGTTTTTT. Encoded protein: CASSPAGQGNTGELFF.

This chain uses TRBV4-1 with TRBJ2-1; 11 bases are shared with TRBD2. Trimming at V came to 1 base and at J to 8 bases, leaving 7 bases not matched to a gene. Germline CDR1 is MGHRA and CDR2 is YSYEKL. The CDR3 runs to 16 residues. The CDR3 sequence is CASSQGSSGGRYEQFF. The CDR3 DNA sequence: TGCGCCAGCAGCCAAGGGTCTAGCGGGGGGAGGTATGAGCAGTTCTTC.